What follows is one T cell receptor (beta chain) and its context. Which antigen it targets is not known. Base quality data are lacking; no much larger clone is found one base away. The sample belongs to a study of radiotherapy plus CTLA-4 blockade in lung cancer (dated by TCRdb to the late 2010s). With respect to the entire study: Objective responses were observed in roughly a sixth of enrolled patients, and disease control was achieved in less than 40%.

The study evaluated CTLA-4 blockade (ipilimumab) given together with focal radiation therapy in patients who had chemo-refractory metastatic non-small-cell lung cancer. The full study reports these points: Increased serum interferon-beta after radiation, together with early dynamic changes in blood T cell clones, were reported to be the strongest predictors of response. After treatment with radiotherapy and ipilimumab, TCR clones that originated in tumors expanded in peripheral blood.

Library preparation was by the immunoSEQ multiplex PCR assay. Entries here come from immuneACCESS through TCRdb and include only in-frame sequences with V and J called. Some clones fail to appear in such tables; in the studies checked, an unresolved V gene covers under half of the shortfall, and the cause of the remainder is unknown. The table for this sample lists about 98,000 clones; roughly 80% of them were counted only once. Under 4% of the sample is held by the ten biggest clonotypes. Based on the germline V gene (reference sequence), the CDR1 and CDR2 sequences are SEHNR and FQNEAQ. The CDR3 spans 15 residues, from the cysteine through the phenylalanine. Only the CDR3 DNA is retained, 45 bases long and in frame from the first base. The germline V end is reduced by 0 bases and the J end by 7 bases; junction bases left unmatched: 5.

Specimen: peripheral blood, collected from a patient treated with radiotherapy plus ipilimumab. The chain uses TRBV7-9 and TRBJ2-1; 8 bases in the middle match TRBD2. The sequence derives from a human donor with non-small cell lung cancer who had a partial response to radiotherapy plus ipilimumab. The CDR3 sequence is CASSLASGIGNEQFF. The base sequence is TGTGCCAGCAGCTTAGCTAGCGGGATCGGAAATGAGCAGTTCTTC.